This T cell receptor (beta chain) was sequenced during a study of T cells after yellow fever vaccination. Study results and caveats: Most clones from primary vaccination were detected again post-booster (approximately 97% CD4, about 88% CD8). Sorted repertoires could include abundant contaminating clonotypes from bulk cells.

The CDR3 is 17 amino acids in total, end residues counted. UMIs and a universal primer site were added when TCR cDNA was made by 5'RACE template switching. TCRdb itself ran the 5' RACE reads through MiXCR, one entry per CDR3 protein. This sample has over 130,000 distinct CDR3 sequences; about 8% occur once, and the top ten carry roughly 0.76%. This clonotype has more than one count but fewer than ten. Its antigen is unknown. The DNA is omitted, as the CDR3 cannot be located on it reliably, and the CDR3 follows TCRdb's listing. The TCR comes from a man younger than 40 who received the YFV17D yellow fever vaccine. Source: CD4+ T cells sorted from PBMCs, taken 5 days after the yellow fever booster vaccination. This rearrangement joins TRBV1 to TRBJ2-3; whether TRBD2, the table's D call, matches the DNA was not checked. TRBV1 is assigned pseudogene status. CDR3 sequence: CTSSQDFAGGSTDTQYF.